The clone carrying this TCR beta chain was counted only a few times. The antigen is unknown. The data belong to a study of cytomegalovirus exposure and HLA in healthy donors. In the study overall: Roughly 180 million T cells yielded roughly 120 million unique TCR beta sequences, as an earlier analysis found.

Findings and caveats of the study: A missense DCLRE1C variant was associated with V- and J-gene trimming of TCR beta chains in a later analysis, and an independent cohort replicated the association. Across HLA loci, a later analysis found differing TCR association rates, with DRB1 most and HLA-C fewest.

The PCR made use of 60 Vbeta and 13 Jbeta primers. Profiled with immunoSEQ multiplex PCR; TCRdb holds only in-frame clones, not every one. Among approximately 70,000 clones, 80% to 90% were seen once, and the ten largest hold about 2.9%. The junction had 9 bases not matched to a gene; V was cut back by 4 bases and J by 2 bases. This CDR3 has 17 amino acids. Germline V gene sequence: CDR1 SGHAT, CDR2 FQDESV (reference sequence). The chain combines TRBV11-1 with TRBJ2-5, with 11 bases aligning to TRBD2. This TCR was recovered from a woman in her twenties or thirties in good health and CMV-seronegative. Sequenced: PBMCs. This CDR3 is CASSSIRRTSGQETQYF. CDR3 DNA: TGTGCCAGCAGCTCGATAAGAAGGACTAGCGGGCAAGAGACCCAGTACTTC.